These 5 T cell receptor beta chains originate from one sample sequenced in a study of early T cells in non-severe SARS-CoV-2 infection. TCRdb itself ran the 5' RACE reads through MiXCR, one entry per CDR3 protein. The table records tens of thousands of distinct CDR3 sequences, around 4% of them present only once. Source material: whole blood. Source of these receptors: an adult who was a healthcare worker with PCR-confirmed SARS-CoV-2 infection or an uninfected control (not recorded which).

This clonotype was found a few times. CDR3 in DNA: TGTGCCAGCAGCCAAGGTGGAAGCGGGGCCTACGAGCAGTACTTC. Amino acids: CASSQGGSGAYEQYF. This sequence joins TRBV3-1 and TRBJ2-7; 7 bases align to TRBD2. V lost 1 base and J lost 2; bases outside the gene matches: 5. The length of the CDR3 is 15 residues. Germline CDR1 and CDR2: LGHDT and YNNKEL (reference sequence).

For this clonotype: Being one base from a much bigger clone, this may be a read error. This chain links TRBV5-1 with TRBJ2-5, with TRBD1 as a possible D gene (5 bases). V dropped 5 bases and J dropped 7 bases, with 15 bases sitting between them. The CDR3 is 13 residues long. Germline CDR1 reads SGHRS; CDR2 reads YFSETQ. The CDR3 bases are TGCGCCAGCAGGGTACAGGATGACGGGACCCAGTACTTC. Its translation: CASRVQDDGTQYF.

This clonotype showed up many times. J is TRBJ2-7 and V is TRBV20-1; D gene uncertain. Germline values: CDR1 DFQATT, CDR2 SNEGSKA (reference sequence). The CDR3 is 15 residues long. Trimming shortened V by 0 bases and J by 1 base, and 13 bases separated the two germline ends. CDR3 region: CSARDYKSPSYEQYF. The CDR3 bases are TGCAGTGCTAGAGACTACAAATCGCCATCCTACGAGCAGTACTTC.

Ten or more counts support this clonotype. The rearrangement links TRBV6-1 to TRBJ2-7; maybe TRBD2 (5 bases). Germline values: CDR1 MNHNS, CDR2 SASEGT. The CDR3 extends over 15 amino acids. Trimming removed 8 bases from V and 2 bases from J, with 19 bases in between. DNA of the CDR3: TGTGCCAGCTCCGACGGGCTAGCAGGCCCCTACGAGCAGTACGTC. As protein: CASSDGLAGPYEQYV.

This clonotype has at least ten counts. J is TRBJ2-1 and V is TRBV3-1, with 7 bases identical to TRBD2. CDR1 LGHDT and CDR2 YNNKEL come from the germline V gene (reference sequence). The CDR3 has 16 residues. J lost 4 bases, V lost 0 bases, and 6 bases had no gene match. In DNA form, the CDR3 reads TGTGCCAGCAGCCAAGAAGCGGGAACCCTTTACAATGAGCAGTTCTTC. It is translated as CASSQEAGTLYNEQFF.